The entry below gives a single T cell receptor beta chain sequence along with its context. The germline V gene has CDR1 LNHDA and CDR2 SQIVND (reference sequence). The CDR3 length is 17 residues. J was trimmed by 5 bases and V by 2 bases; bases with no gene match: 10. Using immunoSEQ multiplex PCR, the repertoire was profiled, and TCRdb retains in-frame clones only, with some absent. The sample carries about 160,000 clones, just under 90% recorded once. This specimen comes from a study of cytomegalovirus exposure and HLA in healthy donors. The sequenced sample consisted of PBMCs. The chain carries TRBV19 and TRBJ2-5; 11 nucleotides line up with TRBD2. The TCR originated in a woman in her late teens or twenties in good health and CMV-seropositive. CDR3 residues: CASSITSSGRFDETQYF. CDR3 sequence (DNA): TGTGCCAGTAGTATAACGTCTAGCGGGAGGTTTGACGAGACCCAGTACTTC.